This T cell receptor beta chain was sequenced in a study of T cell responses to AZD1222 COVID-19 vaccine (dated by TCRdb to about 2021). Study-wide context: AZD1222 recipients whose second dose came at about 4 weeks and those whose second dose came at about 12 weeks were combined into one group, since spike-specific TCR depth and breadth did not differ between the two schedules. TCR sequencing was performed for some 250 trial participants, of whom about 200 were given two doses of AZD1222 and around 26 were given two doses of MenACWY control vaccine. Trial participants were enrolled by age into subgroups of 18-55, 56-69 and 70-plus years, and about 150, 27 and 61 TCR-sequenced participants, respectively, were included in these subgroups. Study-wide conclusions, independent of this receptor: Participants were mostly white British, with more females than males. The authors suggested clonal diversity may have been underestimated. CD4 TCRs associated with the vaccine covered the entire spike protein, and the dominant responses were in regions 160-218 and 743-854. Spike-specific TCR breadth and depth rose significantly after two AZD1222 doses compared with day 0 and with MenACWY recipients. Because no day 14 peak-response samples were available, repertoires were characterized only after the peak T cell response. Epitopes outside the regions mutated in the B.1.351 and B.1.1.7 variants were reportedly recognized by nearly half of the unique spike-specific TCRs. In the small 56-69-year group, the increase in depth fell short of significance, most likely because of low power. Conclusions about previously exposed vaccinees are limited because only six or seven AZD1222 recipients were SARS-CoV-2 seropositive at baseline.

The CDR3 regions of human TCRbeta chains were analyzed by immunosequencing. From the authors' description of their analysis: Repertoire TCRs were matched against a reference library of SARS-CoV-2-specific TCRs generated with the MIRA antigen-specificity platform. Breadth was defined as the fraction of unique TCRs that were SARS-CoV-2-associated, and depth was defined as the fraction of total T cells that were SARS-CoV-2-associated. Using the MIRA data, each spike-specific TCR was mapped to the spike region that the TCR reacts to and placed in a CD4 or CD8 class. Log10-transformed breadth and depth values were compared by one-way ANOVA with Sidak's multiple comparisons tests. TCRdb carries this immuneACCESS record with in-frame sequences only. Its versions omit some clonotypes, under half of them owing to an unresolved V gene in the studies checked, with the rest unexplained. V and J calls and clone size are copied from that table; D and trimming were computed from the DNA. The sample records 160,000 or so clones, roughly nine tenths of which are singletons. The top ten clonotypes cover 1.5% to 2% of the sample.

V ends up 4 bases short and J 0 bases short, with an unmatched junction base count of 10. The germline V gene specifies SGHRS as CDR1 and YFSETQ as CDR2. The CDR3 covers 17 residues, taking in both the cysteine and the phenylalanine. Of all the DNA, just the CDR3 is kept, 51 bases in frame from base 1. Remarks on this clone: There is no known antigen for this receptor. No per-base quality is available; no much larger clone lies one base away.

The meaning of the sample's time point label: baseline before first vaccination. Vaccinee samples were obtained from the UK trials COV001 and COV002, which included a single-blind randomized controlled phase 2/3 trial of AZD1222 (ChAdOx1 nCoV-19) in healthy adults. For TCRbeta chain sequencing, PBMC samples were collected from trial participants at day 0 and at day 28 after the second dose. The sample was peripheral blood, taken on day 0 of AZD1222 vaccination. The chain uses TRBV5-1 and TRBJ2-3; 8 nucleotides in the junction match TRBD1. The source is an adult in good health. The CDR3 sequence is CASSPIKTGASTDTQYF. The DNA sequence follows: TGCGCCAGCAGCCCAATCAAGACAGGGGCGAGCACAGATACGCAGTATTTT.